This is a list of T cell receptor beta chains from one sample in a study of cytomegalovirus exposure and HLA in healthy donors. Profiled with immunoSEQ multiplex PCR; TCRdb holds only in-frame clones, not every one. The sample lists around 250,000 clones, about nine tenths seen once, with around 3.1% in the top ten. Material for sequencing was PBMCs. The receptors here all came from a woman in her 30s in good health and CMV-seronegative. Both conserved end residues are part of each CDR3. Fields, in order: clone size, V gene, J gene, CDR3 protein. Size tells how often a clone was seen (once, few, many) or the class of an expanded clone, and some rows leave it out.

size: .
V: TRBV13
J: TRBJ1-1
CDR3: CASSVQGRRDEAFF

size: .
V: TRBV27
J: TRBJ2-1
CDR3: CASMPLADSTAEQFF

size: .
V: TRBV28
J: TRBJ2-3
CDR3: CASSFGRASGTDTQYF

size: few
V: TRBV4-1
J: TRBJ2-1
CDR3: CASSHTQEANEQFF

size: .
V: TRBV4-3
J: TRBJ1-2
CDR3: CASSQEAGYGYTF

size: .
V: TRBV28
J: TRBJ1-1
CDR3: CASSNSPGGRNTEAFF

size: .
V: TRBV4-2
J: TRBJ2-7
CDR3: CASSQDRGYEQYF

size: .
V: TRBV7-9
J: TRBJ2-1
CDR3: CASSSGLAFELSSYNEQFF

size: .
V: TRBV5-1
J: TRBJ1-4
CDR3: CASSRDTNEKLFF

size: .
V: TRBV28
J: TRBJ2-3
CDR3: CASSLTVQGTDTQYF

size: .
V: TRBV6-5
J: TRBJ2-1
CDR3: CASSYNNEQFF

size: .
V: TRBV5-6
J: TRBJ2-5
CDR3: CASSLLGEETQYF

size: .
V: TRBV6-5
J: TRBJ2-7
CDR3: CASSYSRTYEQYF

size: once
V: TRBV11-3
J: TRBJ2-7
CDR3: CASSLAGGSYEQYF

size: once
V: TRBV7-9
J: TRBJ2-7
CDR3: CASSVDSLSYEQYF

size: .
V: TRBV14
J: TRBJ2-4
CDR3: CASSQVDSGRVGADIQYF

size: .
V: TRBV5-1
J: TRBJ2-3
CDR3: CASSRAGTGRTDTQYF

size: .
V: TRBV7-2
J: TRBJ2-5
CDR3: CASARDQTGETQYF

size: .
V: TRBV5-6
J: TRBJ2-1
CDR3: CASSSYPGQLYNEQFF

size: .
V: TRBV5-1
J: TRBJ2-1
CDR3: CASSLTGLNDEQFF